This T cell receptor beta chain was sequenced in a study of tissue T cells after allogeneic stem cell transplantation. Germline V gives CDR1 LGHNA, CDR2 YNFKEQ. After removal of 3 bases from V and 8 bases from J, the junction contained 7 bases not matched to a gene. This CDR3 is 15 amino acids long. TCRdb's copy holds only in-frame clones and misses some; the assay was immunoSEQ multiplex PCR. Of about 6,300 clones in the sample, approximately 71% were seen once. Note on this clone: What it binds is not known.

The study's findings and limits: Blood and spleen captured only part of the tissue TCR repertoire. Anatomically similar tissues had similar TCR repertoires within each patient.

The chain recombines TRBV4-2 with TRBJ1-4; 9 bases match TRBD1. The TCR originated in a woman aged 18 to 55 with breast cancer. This specimen was tissue from the stomach, taken at autopsy. In DNA, the CDR3 is TGTGCCAGCAGCCATGCCGACAGGGGGGGGGAAAAACTGTTTTTT. It translates to CASSHADRGGEKLFF.